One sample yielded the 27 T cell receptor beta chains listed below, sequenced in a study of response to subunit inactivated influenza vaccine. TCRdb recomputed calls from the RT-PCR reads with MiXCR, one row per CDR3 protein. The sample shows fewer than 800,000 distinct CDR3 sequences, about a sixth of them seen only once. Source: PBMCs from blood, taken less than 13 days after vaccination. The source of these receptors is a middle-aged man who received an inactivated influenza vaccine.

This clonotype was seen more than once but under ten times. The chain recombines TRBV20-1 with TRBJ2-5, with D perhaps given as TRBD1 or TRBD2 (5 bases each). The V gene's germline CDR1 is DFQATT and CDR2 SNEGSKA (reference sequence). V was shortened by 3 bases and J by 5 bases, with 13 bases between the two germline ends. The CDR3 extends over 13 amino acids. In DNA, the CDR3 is TGCAGTGCTAGTGGGGACCGGCGGGAGACCCAGTACTTC. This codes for CSASGDRRETQYF.

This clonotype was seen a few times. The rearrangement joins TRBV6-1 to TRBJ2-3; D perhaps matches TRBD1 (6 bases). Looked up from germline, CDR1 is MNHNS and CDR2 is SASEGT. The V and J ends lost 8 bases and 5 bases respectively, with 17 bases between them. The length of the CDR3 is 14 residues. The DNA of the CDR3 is TGTGCCAGCCGAACAGGGTATGGGGGAGATACGCAGTATTTT. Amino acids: CASRTGYGGDTQYF.

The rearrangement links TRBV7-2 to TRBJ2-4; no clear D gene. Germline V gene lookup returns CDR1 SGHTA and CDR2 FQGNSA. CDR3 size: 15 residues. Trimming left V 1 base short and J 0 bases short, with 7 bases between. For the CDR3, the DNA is TGTGCCAGCAGCTTAGTAGATTCAGCCAAAAACATTCAGTACTTC. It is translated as CASSLVDSAKNIQYF. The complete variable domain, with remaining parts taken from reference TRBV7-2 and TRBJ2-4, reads GAGVSQSPSNKVTEKGKDVELRCDPISGHTALYWYRQSLGQGLEFLIYFQGNSAPDKSGLPSDRFSAERTGGSVSTLTIQRTQQEDSAVYLCASSLVDSAKNIQYFGAGTRLSVL.

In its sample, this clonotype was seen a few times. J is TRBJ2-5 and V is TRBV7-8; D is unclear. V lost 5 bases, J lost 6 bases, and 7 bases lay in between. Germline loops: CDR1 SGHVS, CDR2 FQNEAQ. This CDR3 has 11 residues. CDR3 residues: CASSQAQTQYF. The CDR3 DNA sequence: TGTGCCAGCAGCCAAGCCCAGACCCAGTACTTC.

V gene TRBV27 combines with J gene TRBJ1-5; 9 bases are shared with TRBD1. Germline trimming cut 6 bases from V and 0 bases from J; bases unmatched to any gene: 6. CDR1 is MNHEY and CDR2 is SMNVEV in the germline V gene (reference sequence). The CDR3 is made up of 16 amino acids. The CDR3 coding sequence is TGTGCCAGCAGCCTGACAGGGGGTTATAGCAATCAGCCCCAGCATTTT. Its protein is CASSLTGGYSNQPQHF.

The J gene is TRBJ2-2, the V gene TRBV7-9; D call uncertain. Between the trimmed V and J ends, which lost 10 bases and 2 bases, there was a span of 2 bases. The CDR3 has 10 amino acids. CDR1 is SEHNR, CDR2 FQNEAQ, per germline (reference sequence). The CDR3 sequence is CATNTGELFF. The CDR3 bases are TGTGCCACTAACACCGGGGAGCTGTTTTTT. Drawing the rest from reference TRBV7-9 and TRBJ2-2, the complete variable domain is DTGVSQNPRHKITKRGQNVTFRCDPISEHNRLYWYRQTLGQGPEFLTYFQNEAQLEKSRLLSDRFSAERPKGSFSTLEIQRTEQGDSAMYLCATNTGELFFGEGSRLTVL.

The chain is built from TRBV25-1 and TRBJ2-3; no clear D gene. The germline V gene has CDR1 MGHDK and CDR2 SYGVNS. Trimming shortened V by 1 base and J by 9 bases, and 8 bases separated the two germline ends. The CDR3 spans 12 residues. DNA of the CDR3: TGTGCCAGCAGTGAATTTGGAGCCACGCAGTATTTT. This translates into CASSEFGATQYF.

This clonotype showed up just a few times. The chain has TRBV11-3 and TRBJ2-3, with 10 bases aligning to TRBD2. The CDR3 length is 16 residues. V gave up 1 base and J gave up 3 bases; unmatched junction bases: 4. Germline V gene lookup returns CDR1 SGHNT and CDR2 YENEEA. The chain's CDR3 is CASSLAPAGGTDTQYF. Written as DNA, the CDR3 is TGTGCCAGCAGCTTAGCCCCAGCGGGAGGGACAGATACGCAGTATTTT.

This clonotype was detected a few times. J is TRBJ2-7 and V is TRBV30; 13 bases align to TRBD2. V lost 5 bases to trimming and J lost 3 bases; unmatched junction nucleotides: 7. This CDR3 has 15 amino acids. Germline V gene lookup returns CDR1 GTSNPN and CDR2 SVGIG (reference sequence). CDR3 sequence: CAWVTGLAGNYEQYF. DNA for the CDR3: TGTGCCTGGGTCACGGGACTAGCGGGGAACTACGAGCAGTACTTC.

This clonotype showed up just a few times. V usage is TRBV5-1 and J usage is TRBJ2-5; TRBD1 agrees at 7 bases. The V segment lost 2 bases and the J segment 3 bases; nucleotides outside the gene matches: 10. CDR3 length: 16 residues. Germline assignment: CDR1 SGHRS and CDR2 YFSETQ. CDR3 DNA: TGCGCCAGCAGCTTCCGCGCGACAGGGTTAAAAGAGACCCAGTACTTC. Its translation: CASSFRATGLKETQYF.

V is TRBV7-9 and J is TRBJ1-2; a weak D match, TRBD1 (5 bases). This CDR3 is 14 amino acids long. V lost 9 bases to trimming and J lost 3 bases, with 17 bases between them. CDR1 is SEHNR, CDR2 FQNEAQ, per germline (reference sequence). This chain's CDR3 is CARGPRSGYYGYTF. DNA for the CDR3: TGTGCCAGGGGACCTCGATCGGGTTACTATGGCTACACCTTC.

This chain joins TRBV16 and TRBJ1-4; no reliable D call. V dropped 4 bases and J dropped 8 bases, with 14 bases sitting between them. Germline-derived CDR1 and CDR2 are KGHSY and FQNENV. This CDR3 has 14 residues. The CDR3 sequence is CASSRARTAEKLFF. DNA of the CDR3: TGTGCCAGCAGCCGGGCTAGGACGGCGGAAAAACTGTTTTTT.

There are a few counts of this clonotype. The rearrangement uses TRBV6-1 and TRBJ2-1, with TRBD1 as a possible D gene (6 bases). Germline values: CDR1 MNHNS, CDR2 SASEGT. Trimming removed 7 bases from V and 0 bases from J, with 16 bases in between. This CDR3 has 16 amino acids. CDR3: CASIVQGYDSYNEQFF. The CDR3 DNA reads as TGTGCCAGCATCGTACAGGGATACGACTCCTACAATGAGCAGTTCTTC.

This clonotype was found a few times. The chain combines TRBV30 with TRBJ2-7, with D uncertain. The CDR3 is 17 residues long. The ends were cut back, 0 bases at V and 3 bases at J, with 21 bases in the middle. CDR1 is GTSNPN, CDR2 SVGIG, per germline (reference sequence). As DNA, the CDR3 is TGTGCCTGGAGTGTACGCTATATTAGCTCATTTGACTACGAGCAGTACTTC. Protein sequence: CAWSVRYISSFDYEQYF.

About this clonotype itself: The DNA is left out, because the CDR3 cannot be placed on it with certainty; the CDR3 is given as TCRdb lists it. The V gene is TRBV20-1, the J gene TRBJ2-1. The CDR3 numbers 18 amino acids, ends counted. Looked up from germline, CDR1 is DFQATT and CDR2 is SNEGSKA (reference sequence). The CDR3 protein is CSARDFGNGLLRDNEQFF.

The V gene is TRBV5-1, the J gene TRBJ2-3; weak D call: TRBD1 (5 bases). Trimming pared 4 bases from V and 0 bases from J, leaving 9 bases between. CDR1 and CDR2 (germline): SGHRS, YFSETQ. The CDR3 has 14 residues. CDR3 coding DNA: TGCGCCAGCAGCATACAGGACAGCACAGATACGCAGTATTTT. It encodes CASSIQDSTDTQYF.

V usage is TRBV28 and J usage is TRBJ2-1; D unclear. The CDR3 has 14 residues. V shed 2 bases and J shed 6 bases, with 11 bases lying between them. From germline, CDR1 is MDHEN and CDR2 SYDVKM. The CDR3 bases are TGTGCCAGCAGTTTAACCTCCCCTGGCAATGAGCAGTTCTTC. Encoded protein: CASSLTSPGNEQFF.

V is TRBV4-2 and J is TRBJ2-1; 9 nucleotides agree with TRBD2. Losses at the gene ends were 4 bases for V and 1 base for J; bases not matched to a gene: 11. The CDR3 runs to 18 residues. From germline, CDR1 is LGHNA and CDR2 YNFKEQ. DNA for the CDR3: TGTGCCAGCAGCCCACAGACTAGCGGATATAGGTCCTACAATGAGCAGTTCTTC. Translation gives CASSPQTSGYRSYNEQFF.

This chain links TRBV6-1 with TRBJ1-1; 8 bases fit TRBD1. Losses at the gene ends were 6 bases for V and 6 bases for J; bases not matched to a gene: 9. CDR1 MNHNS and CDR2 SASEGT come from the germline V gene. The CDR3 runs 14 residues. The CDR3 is CASSRRTGSPEAFF. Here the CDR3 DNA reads TGTGCCAGCAGCCGGAGGACAGGGAGCCCTGAAGCTTTCTTT.

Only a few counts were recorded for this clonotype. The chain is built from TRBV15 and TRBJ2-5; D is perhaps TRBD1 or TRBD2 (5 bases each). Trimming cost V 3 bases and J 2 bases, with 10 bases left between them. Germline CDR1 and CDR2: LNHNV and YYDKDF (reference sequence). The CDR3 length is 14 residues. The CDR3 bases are TGTGCCACCAGCAGCCAGGGCGGGCAAGAGACCCAGTACTTC. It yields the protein CATSSQGGQETQYF.

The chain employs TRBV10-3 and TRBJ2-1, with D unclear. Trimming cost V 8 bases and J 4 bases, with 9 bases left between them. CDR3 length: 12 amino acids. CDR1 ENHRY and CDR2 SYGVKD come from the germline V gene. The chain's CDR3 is CAILSRYNEQFF. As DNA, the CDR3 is TGTGCCATCTTATCTAGGTACAATGAGCAGTTCTTC.

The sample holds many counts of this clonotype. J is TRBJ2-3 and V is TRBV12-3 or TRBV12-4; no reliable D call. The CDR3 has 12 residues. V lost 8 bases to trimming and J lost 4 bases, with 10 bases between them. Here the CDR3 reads CASQAPADTQYF. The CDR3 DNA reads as TGTGCCAGCCAGGCACCAGCAGATACGCAGTATTTT.

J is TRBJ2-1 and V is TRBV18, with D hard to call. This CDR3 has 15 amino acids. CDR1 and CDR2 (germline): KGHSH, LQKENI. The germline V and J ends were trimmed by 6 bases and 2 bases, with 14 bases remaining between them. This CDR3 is CASSPTGYPYNEQFF. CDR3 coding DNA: TGTGCCAGCTCTCCCACGGGTTACCCCTACAATGAGCAGTTCTTC.

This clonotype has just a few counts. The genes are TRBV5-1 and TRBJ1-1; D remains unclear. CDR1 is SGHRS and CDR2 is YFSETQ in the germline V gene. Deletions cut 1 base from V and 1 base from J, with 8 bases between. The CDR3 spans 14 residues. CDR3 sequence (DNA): TGCGCCAGCAGCTTGTCCGGACGGAACACTGAAGCTTTCTTT. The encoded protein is CASSLSGRNTEAFF.

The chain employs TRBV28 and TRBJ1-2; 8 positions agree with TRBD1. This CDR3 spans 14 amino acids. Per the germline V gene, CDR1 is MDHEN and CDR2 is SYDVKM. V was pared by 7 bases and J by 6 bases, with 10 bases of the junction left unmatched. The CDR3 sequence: CASTLSGGQDGYTF. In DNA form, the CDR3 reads TGTGCCAGCACCCTAAGTGGGGGACAGGATGGCTACACCTTC.

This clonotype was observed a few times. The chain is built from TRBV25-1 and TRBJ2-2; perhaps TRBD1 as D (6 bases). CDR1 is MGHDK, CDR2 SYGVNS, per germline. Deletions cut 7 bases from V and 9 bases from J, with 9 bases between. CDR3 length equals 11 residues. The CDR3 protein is CASIQGRELFF. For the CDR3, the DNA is TGTGCCAGCATTCAGGGGAGGGAGCTGTTTTTT. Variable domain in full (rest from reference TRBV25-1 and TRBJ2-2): EADIYQTPRYLVIGTGKKITLECSQTMGHDKMYWYQQDPGMELHLIHYSYGVNSTEKGDLSSESTVSRIRTEHFPLTLESARPSHTSQYLCASIQGRELFFGEGSRLTVL.

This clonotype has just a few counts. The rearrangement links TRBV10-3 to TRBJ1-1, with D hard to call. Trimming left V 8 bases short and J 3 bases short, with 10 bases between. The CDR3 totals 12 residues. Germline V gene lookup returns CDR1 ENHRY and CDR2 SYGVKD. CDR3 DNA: TGTGCCATCCGGGAGGGCCACACTGAAGCTTTCTTT. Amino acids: CAIREGHTEAFF.